The 27 T cell receptor beta chains given below trace back to one sample, sequenced in a study of human T cells and chemical hapten exposure. Noted time point: pre-sensitization, week 0. As to treatment: therapeutic diphenylcyclopropenone sensitization with weekly scalp DPC. TCRdb reprocessed the RACE reads via MiXCR and lists one record per CDR3 protein. The sample has tens of thousands of distinct CDR3 sequences; roughly 8.8% are singletons. The specimen comprised whole blood, sampled in connection with sensitization to the hapten diphenylcyclopropenone (DPC). These receptors were obtained from a woman in her thirties or forties with alopecia areata. Some clones in this sample may be carry-over from other donors' samples.

This clonotype was seen at least ten times. The CDR3 bases are TGTGCCAGCAGCTTAGAGGTGGGAGGTTGGAACATTCAGTACTTC. As protein: CASSLEVGGWNIQYF. The chain joins TRBV11-2 to TRBJ2-4; possible D gene TRBD2, 6 bases. Trimming shortened V by 0 bases and J by 7 bases, and 13 bases separated the two germline ends. Germline values: CDR1 SGHAT, CDR2 FQNNGV. The CDR3 consists of 15 residues. Complete variable domain (other parts from reference TRBV11-2 and TRBJ2-4): EAGVAQSPRYKIIEKRQSVAFWCNPISGHATLYWYQQILGQGPKLLIQFQNNGVVDDSQLPKDRFSAERLKGVDSTLKIQPAKLEDSAVYLCASSLEVGGWNIQYFGAGTRLSVL.

This clonotype was seen ten or more times. A junction boundary mismatches the germline segment, possibly from a read error. The rearrangement uses TRBV12-3 or TRBV12-4 and TRBJ2-5, with D hard to call. The CDR3 covers 12 residues. The CDR3 reads CASSLGQETQYF. Here the CDR3 DNA reads TGTGCCAGCAGCTTAGGGCAAGAGACCCAGTACTTC.

This clonotype was seen ten or more times. This chain links TRBV6-2 or TRBV6-3 with TRBJ1-1, with D perhaps TRBD1 (5 bases). This CDR3 spans 15 amino acids. Between the trimmed V and J ends, which lost 1 base and 4 bases, there was a span of 13 bases. The germline V gene has CDR1 MNHEY and CDR2 SVGEGT. The CDR3 region is CASSYYGTPVTEAFF. The CDR3 nucleotides are TGTGCCAGCAGTTACTACGGGACGCCGGTCACTGAAGCTTTCTTT.

A few counts support this clonotype. The chain carries TRBV20-1 and TRBJ2-1; unclear D gene. The ends were cut back, 6 bases at V and 6 bases at J, with 21 bases in the middle. Per germline, CDR1 DFQATT and CDR2 SNEGSKA (reference sequence). The CDR3 loop spans 15 amino acids. In nucleotides, the CDR3 is TGCAGTGCCGACTTGGCCCACCTCCTCGGCAATGAGCAGTTCTTC. It encodes CSADLAHLLGNEQFF.

V usage is TRBV7-2 and J usage is TRBJ2-1, with 10 bases fitting TRBD2. Germline lookup yields CDR1 SGHTA and CDR2 FQGNSA. The CDR3 is 15 residues long. V shed 2 bases, J shed 13 bases, and the junction held 11 bases outside the gene matches. CDR3 nucleotide sequence: TGTGCCAGCAGCTTAAGCGGGGGGGCAATCGGGCCACAGTTCTTC. It encodes CASSLSGGAIGPQFF.

In its sample, this clonotype was seen many times. V usage is TRBV4-1 and J usage is TRBJ2-4, with 10 bases fitting TRBD2. The CDR3 has 18 residues. The germline gives CDR1 MGHRA, CDR2 YSYEKL. Trimming at V came to 4 bases and at J to 0 bases, leaving 9 bases not matched to a gene. The CDR3 nucleotides are TGCGCCAGCAGCCCGGGAAGAGCGGGGGGGCTAGCCAAAAACATTCAGTACTTC. Translating it yields CASSPGRAGGLAKNIQYF.

This clonotype was picked up a small number of times. CDR3 region: CASSQMDRVHEQFF. DNA for the CDR3: TGCGCCAGCAGCCAAATGGACAGGGTCCATGAGCAGTTCTTC. The V call is TRBV4-1, the J call TRBJ2-1, with 8 positions matching TRBD1. CDR3 length: 14 residues. V shed 2 bases, J shed 8 bases, and the junction held 5 bases outside the gene matches. Germline V gene data show CDR1 as MGHRA and CDR2 as YSYEKL.

The rearrangement joins TRBV9 to TRBJ2-5; maybe TRBD2 (5 bases). V was clipped by 0 bases and J by 2 bases, with 14 bases between them. Germline lookup yields CDR1 SGDLS and CDR2 YYNGEE. The CDR3 length is 16 residues. The CDR3 is CASSVAGRVPQETQYF. The CDR3 coding sequence is TGTGCCAGCAGCGTAGCTGGGCGGGTCCCGCAAGAGACCCAGTACTTC.

This clonotype was recorded a few times. The chain combines TRBV5-4 with TRBJ2-2; 7 nucleotides match TRBD1. Germline loops: CDR1 SGHNT, CDR2 YYREEE (reference sequence). CDR3 length equals 15 residues. V shed 5 bases, J shed 6 bases, and the junction held 10 bases outside the gene matches. DNA of the CDR3: TGTGCCAGCAGTCATCCGGGACAGAAGGCCGGGGAGCTGTTTTTT. Amino acids: CASSHPGQKAGELFF.

Ten or more counts support this clonotype. The chain recombines TRBV11-2 with TRBJ2-2; tentatively, D is TRBD2 (5 bases). CDR1 is SGHAT and CDR2 is FQNNGV in the germline V gene. Trimming stripped 0 bases from V and 5 bases from J, with 7 bases between. The CDR3 covers 14 residues. The CDR3, as DNA: TGTGCCAGCAGCTTAGAGAGGGCAACCGGGGAGCTGTTTTTT. It yields the protein CASSLERATGELFF.

This clonotype was seen at least ten times. The chain employs TRBV7-9 and TRBJ1-6; 7 positions agree with TRBD1. From germline, CDR1 is SEHNR and CDR2 FQNEAQ (reference sequence). CDR3 length equals 16 residues. Unmatched junction bases numbered 10, after V lost 6 bases and J lost 5 bases. The CDR3 here is CASRPQLTGNNSPLHF. CDR3 DNA: TGTGCCAGCAGACCGCAATTGACAGGGAATAATTCACCCCTCCACTTT.

In DNA, the CDR3 is TGTGCCAGCAGCCAAGCGGGAGAAGGCTACGAGCAGTACTTC. Its protein product is CASSQAGEGYEQYF. The chain is built from TRBV7-6 and TRBJ2-7; 8 nucleotides align to TRBD2. The germline V gene encodes CDR1 SGHVS and CDR2 FNYEAQ. The CDR3 runs 14 residues. The junction had 6 bases not matched to a gene; V was cut back by 5 bases and J by 3 bases.

The chain uses TRBV4-2 and TRBJ1-2; D is unresolved. The germline gives CDR1 LGHNA, CDR2 YNFKEQ. CDR3 length: 15 amino acids. The ends were cut back, 5 bases at V and 4 bases at J, with 17 bases in the middle. CDR3: CASSLDGEGSYGYTF. Written as DNA, the CDR3 is TGTGCCAGCAGCTTGGACGGGGAGGGCAGCTATGGCTACACCTTC.

This sequence joins TRBV27 and TRBJ2-7; 9 nucleotides match TRBD1. V shed 10 bases and J 5 bases; nucleotides not matched to a gene: 12. CDR1 is MNHEY and CDR2 is SMNVEV in the germline V gene (reference sequence). The CDR3 totals 14 residues. The chain's CDR3 is CAIASRDRVDEQYF. In DNA form, the CDR3 reads TGTGCCATCGCTAGTCGGGACAGGGTGGACGAGCAGTACTTC.

V gene TRBV13 combines with J gene TRBJ2-7; 8 bases fit TRBD1. This CDR3 has 15 residues. Germline V CDR1 and CDR2: PRHDT, FYEKMQ (reference sequence). The V gene end was trimmed by 4 bases and the J gene end by 2 bases; junction bases not matched to a gene: 7. Written as DNA, the CDR3 is TGTGCCAGCAGCTCGCGGGACAGGCCGACCTACGAGCAGTACTTC. Its translation is CASSSRDRPTYEQYF. Combining the CDR3 with reference TRBV13 and TRBJ2-7 gives the whole variable domain AAGVIQSPRHLIKEKRETATLKCYPIPRHDTVYWYQQGPGQDPQFLISFYEKMQSDKGSIPDRFSAQQFSDYHSELNMSSLELGDSALYFCASSSRDRPTYEQYFGPGTRLTVT.

This clonotype was counted ten times or more. V and J are TRBV6-5 and TRBJ2-7, with TRBD2 as a possible D gene (5 bases). The CDR3 spans 16 residues. Germline-derived CDR1 and CDR2 are MNHEY and SVGAGI. V shed 6 bases and J shed 1 base, with 19 bases lying between them. The CDR3 sequence is CASSPSLQTGSYEQYF. The CDR3 nucleotides are TGTGCCAGCAGCCCCTCCCTACAAACGGGGTCCTACGAGCAGTACTTC.

This chain links TRBV18 with TRBJ2-6; 10 bases line up with TRBD1. Germline CDR1 KGHSH, CDR2 LQKENI. V lost 3 bases to trimming and J lost 2 bases; unmatched junction nucleotides: 4. This CDR3 has 17 residues. DNA of the CDR3: TGTGCCAGCTCACCGAGACAGGGGGCCACTGGGGCCAACGTCCTGACTTTC. The encoded protein is CASSPRQGATGANVLTF. The full variable domain, completed using reference TRBV18 and TRBJ2-6, is NAGVMQNPRHLVRRRGQEARLRCSPMKGHSHVYWYRQLPEEGLKFMVYLQKENIIDESGMPKERFSAEFPKEGPSILRIQQVVRGDSAAYFCASSPRQGATGANVLTFGAGSRLTVL.

The gene calls are TRBV12-3 or TRBV12-4 and TRBJ1-6; possible D gene TRBD1, 6 bases. V was trimmed by 6 bases and J by 8 bases, leaving 11 bases between them. The CDR3 spans 13 residues. CDR3 DNA: TGTGCCAGCAGCCGGAACAGGGATTCACCCCTCCACTTT. Protein sequence: CASSRNRDSPLHF.

Concerning this clonotype: A read error may produce the germline difference seen at one junction end. This chain uses TRBV5-1 with TRBJ1-1; D ambiguous. The length of the CDR3 is 15 residues. Germline V gives CDR1 SGHRS, CDR2 YFSETQ. The chain's CDR3 is CASRLEAAPNTEAFF. The CDR3 DNA follows: TGCGCCAGCCGCTTGGAGGCAGCCCCGAACACTGAAGCTTTCTTT. The variable domain in full, with the rest retrieved from reference TRBV5-1 and TRBJ1-1, is KAGVTQTPRYLIKTRGQQVTLSCSPISGHRSVSWYQQTPGQGLQFLFEYFSETQRNKGNFPGRFSGRQFSNSRSEMNVSTLELGDSALYLCASRLEAAPNTEAFFGQGTRLTVV.

This clonotype was picked up many times. The rearrangement uses TRBV30 and TRBJ2-1, with 10 bases aligning to TRBD2. The V and J ends lost 8 bases and 4 bases, in that order; junction bases with no gene match: 5. Germline V gene sequence: CDR1 GTSNPN, CDR2 SVGIG (reference sequence). The CDR3 is 13 amino acids. The CDR3 loop is CAGRLAGYNEQFF. The CDR3 DNA follows: TGTGCCGGGCGACTAGCGGGTTACAATGAGCAGTTCTTC.

The J gene is TRBJ1-6, the V gene TRBV4-2, with D perhaps matching TRBD1 (5 bases). The CDR3 loop spans 14 amino acids. V gave up 1 base and J gave up 10 bases, with 11 bases separating them. Looked up from germline, CDR1 is LGHNA and CDR2 is YNFKEQ. The CDR3 protein is CASSQGEGVSPLHF. The DNA for the CDR3 is TGTGCCAGCAGCCAAGGAGAAGGGGTCTCACCCCTCCACTTT.

For this clonotype: This may be a read error, as it is one base from a much larger clone. This rearrangement joins TRBV7-9 to TRBJ2-7; D remains unclear. The CDR3 has 13 amino acids. With 4 bases removed from V and 9 bases from J, the gap between germline ends came to 16 bases. Germline V CDR1 and CDR2: SEHNR, FQNEAQ (reference sequence). The CDR3, as DNA: TGTGCCAGCAGCTCAACGTCGTTTTCAGTGCAGTACTTC. Translated, it gives CASSSTSFSVQYF.

There are many counts of this clonotype. The chain has TRBV24-1 and TRBJ2-2; 8 bases map to TRBD1. CDR1 is KGHDR and CDR2 is SFDVKD in the germline V gene. This CDR3 region has 15 residues. V lost 6 bases and J lost 4; bases outside the gene matches: 6. The CDR3 region is CATSLVQGGTGELFF. CDR3 DNA sequence: TGTGCCACCAGTCTGGTACAGGGGGGCACCGGGGAGCTGTTTTTT.

The sample holds many counts of this clonotype. The chain links TRBV4-2 to TRBJ2-1; 8 bases fit TRBD2. CDR1 is LGHNA and CDR2 is YNFKEQ in the germline V gene. V was pared by 1 base and J by 12 bases, with 11 bases of the junction left unmatched. CDR3 size: 15 residues. The CDR3 spells CASSQAASGPSRQFF. The CDR3 nucleotides read TGTGCCAGCAGCCAAGCGGCTAGCGGGCCGTCTCGGCAGTTCTTC.

Worth noting for this clonotype: At one of its ends the junction is not consistent with the germline gene, which may arise from a read error. As DNA, the CDR3 is TGTGCCAGCAGTGGTGGGACTAGCGGGGGCAGGGGACCCCCTTATACGCGGTATTTT. Amino acid sequence: CASSGGTSGGRGPPYTRYF. The V and J genes are TRBV2 and TRBJ2-3, with 14 positions matching TRBD2. The CDR3 is made up of 19 amino acids. Germline V CDR1 and CDR2: SNHLY, FYNNEI. Complete variable domain (other parts from reference TRBV2 and TRBJ2-3): EPEVTQTPSHQVTQMGQEVILRCVPISNHLYFYWYRQILGQKVEFLVSFYNNEISEKSEIFDDQFSVERPDGSNFTLKIRSTKLEDSAMYFCASSGGTSGGRGPPYTRYFGPGTRLTVL.

This clonotype was seen ten or more times. CDR3 DNA: TGTGCCAGCGGGGCCTACAATGAGCAGTTCTTC. It is translated as CASGAYNEQFF. The chain carries TRBV3-1 and TRBJ2-1, with unresolved D. Trimming removed 8 bases from V and 2 bases from J, with 4 bases in between. Germline CDR1 is LGHDT and CDR2 is YNNKEL (reference sequence). The CDR3 runs to 11 residues.

The chain employs TRBV5-1 and TRBJ2-6; D may correspond to TRBD1 or TRBD2 (5 bases each). Trimming removed 4 bases from V and 8 bases from J, with 28 bases in between. Germline V CDR1 and CDR2: SGHRS, YFSETQ. CDR3 length: 19 residues. The CDR3: CASSRITGTAVGTTNVLTF. DNA for the CDR3: TGCGCCAGCAGCCGCATAACCGGGACGGCGGTTGGTACGACCAACGTCCTGACTTTC.